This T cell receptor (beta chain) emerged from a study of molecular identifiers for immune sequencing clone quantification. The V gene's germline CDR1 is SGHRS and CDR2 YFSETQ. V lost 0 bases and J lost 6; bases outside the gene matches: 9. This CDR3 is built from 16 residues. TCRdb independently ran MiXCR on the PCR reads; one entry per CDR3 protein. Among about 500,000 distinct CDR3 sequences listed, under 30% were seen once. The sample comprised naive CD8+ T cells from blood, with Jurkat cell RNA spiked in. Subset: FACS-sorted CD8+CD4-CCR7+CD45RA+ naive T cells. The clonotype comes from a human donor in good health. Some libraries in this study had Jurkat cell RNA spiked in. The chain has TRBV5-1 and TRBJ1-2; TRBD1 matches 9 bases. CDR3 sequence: CASSLEATGGCHGYTF. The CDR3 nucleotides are TGCGCCAGCAGCTTGGAAGCTACAGGGGGCTGTCATGGCTACACCTTC.